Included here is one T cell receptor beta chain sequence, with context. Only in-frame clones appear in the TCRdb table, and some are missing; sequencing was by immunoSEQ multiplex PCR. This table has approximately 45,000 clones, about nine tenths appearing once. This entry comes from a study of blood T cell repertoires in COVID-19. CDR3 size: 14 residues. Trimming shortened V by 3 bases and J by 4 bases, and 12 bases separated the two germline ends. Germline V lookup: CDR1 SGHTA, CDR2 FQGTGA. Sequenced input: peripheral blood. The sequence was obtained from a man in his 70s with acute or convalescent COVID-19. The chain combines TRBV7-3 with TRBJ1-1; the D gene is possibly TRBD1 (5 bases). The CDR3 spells CASSFTGGSTEAFF. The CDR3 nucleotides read TGTGCCAGCAGCTTCACAGGCGGGAGCACTGAAGCTTTCTTT.